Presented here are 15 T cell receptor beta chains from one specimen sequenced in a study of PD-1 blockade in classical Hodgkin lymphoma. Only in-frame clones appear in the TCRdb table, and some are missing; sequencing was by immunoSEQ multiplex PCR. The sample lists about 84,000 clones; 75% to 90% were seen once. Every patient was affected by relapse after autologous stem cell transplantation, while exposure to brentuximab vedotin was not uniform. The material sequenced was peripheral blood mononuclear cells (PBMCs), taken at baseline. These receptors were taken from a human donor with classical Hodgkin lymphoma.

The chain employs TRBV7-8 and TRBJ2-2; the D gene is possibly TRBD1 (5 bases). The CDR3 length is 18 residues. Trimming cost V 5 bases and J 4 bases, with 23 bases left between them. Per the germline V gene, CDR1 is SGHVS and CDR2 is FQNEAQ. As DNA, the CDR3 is TGTGCCAGCAGCCGCCCCCCTGGGGCCTTTCCCCGCACCGGGGAGCTGTTTTTT. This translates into CASSRPPGAFPRTGELFF.

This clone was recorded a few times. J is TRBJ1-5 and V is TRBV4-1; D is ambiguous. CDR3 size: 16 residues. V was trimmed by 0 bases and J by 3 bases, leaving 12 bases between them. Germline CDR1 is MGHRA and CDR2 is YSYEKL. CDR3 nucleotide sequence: TGCGCCAGCAGCCAAGATGAGGGTTGGGACAATCAGCCCCAGCATTTT. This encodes CASSQDEGWDNQPQHF.

The CDR3 protein is CASSPGLAGLSYNEQFF. The CDR3 DNA sequence: TGTGCCAGCAGTCCAGGACTAGCGGGTCTCTCCTACAATGAGCAGTTCTTC. V usage is TRBV2 and J usage is TRBJ2-1, with 11 bases lining up with TRBD2. The CDR3 sequence is 17 residues long. Germline lookup yields CDR1 SNHLY and CDR2 FYNNEI. The junction had 6 bases not matched to a gene; V was cut back by 5 bases and J by 0 bases.

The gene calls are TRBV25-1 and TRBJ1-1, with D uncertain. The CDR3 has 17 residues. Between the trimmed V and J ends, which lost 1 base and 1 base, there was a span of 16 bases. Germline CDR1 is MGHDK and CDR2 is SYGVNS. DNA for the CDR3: TGTGCCAGCAGTGAATTCCCCGTTTCCAAGGGGAACACTGAAGCTTTCTTT. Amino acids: CASSEFPVSKGNTEAFF.

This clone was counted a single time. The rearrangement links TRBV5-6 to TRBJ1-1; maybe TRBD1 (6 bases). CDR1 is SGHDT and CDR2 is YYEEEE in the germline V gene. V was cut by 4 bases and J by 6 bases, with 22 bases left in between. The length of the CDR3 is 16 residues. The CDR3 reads CASSRDGVLKGAEAFF. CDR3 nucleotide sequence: TGTGCCAGCAGCCGCGACGGGGTTTTGAAGGGGGCTGAAGCTTTCTTT.

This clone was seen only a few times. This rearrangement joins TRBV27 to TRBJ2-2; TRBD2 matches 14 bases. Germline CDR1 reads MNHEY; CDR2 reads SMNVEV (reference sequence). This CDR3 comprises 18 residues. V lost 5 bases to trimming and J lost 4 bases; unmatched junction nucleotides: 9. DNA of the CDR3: TGTGCCAGCAGTCTACGACTAGCGGGAGGGCCGGGCACCGGGGAGCTGTTTTTT. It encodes CASSLRLAGGPGTGELFF.

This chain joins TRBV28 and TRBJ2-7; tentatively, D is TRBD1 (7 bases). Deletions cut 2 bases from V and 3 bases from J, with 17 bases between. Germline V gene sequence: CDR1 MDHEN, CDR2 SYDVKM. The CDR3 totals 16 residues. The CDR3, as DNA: TGTGCCAGCAGTTTAGGAGGGCAGGGGGGATACTACGAGCAGTACTTC. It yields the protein CASSLGGQGGYYEQYF.

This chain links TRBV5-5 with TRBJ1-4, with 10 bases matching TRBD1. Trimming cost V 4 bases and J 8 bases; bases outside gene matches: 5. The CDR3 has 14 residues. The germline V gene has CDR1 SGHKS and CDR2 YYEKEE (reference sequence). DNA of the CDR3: TGTGCCAGCAGCCTTCAGACAGGGGGCGAAAAACTGTTTTTT. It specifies CASSLQTGGEKLFF. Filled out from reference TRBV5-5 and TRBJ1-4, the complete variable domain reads DAGVTQSPTHLIKTRGQQVTLRCSPISGHKSVSWYQQVLGQGPQFIFQYYEKEERGRGNFPDRFSARQFPNYSSELNVNALLLGDSALYLCASSLQTGGEKLFFGSGTQLSVL.

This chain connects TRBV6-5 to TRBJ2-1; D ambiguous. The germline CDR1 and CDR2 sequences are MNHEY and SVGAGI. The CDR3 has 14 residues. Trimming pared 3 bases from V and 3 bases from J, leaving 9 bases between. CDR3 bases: TGTGCCAGCAGTTATGGGGTAGACTACAATGAGCAGTTCTTC. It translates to CASSYGVDYNEQFF.

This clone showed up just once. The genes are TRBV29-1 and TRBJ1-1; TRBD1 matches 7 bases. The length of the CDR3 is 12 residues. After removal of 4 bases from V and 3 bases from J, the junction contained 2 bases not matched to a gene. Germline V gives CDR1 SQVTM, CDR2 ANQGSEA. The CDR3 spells CSVAGGDTEAFF. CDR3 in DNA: TGCAGCGTTGCAGGGGGTGACACTGAAGCTTTCTTT.

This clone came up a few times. The CDR3 DNA sequence: TGTGCCAGCAGTCGGGACAGGGCGCAGCCCCAGCATTTT. Translating gives CASSRDRAQPQHF. The chain carries TRBV6-5 and TRBJ1-5; TRBD1 agrees at 9 bases. This CDR3 spans 13 amino acids. Germline lookup yields CDR1 MNHEY and CDR2 SVGAGI. The junction had 3 bases not matched to a gene; V was cut back by 5 bases and J by 7 bases.

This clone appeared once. The chain's CDR3 is CASSQEGGQGGTQYF. Here the CDR3 DNA reads TGCGCCAGCAGCCAAGAAGGGGGCCAGGGGGGGACCCAGTACTTC. The chain joins TRBV4-3 to TRBJ2-5; maybe TRBD1 (7 bases). The germline gives CDR1 LGHNA, CDR2 YSLEER. V was trimmed by 0 bases and J by 7 bases, leaving 15 bases between them. CDR3 length: 15 amino acids.

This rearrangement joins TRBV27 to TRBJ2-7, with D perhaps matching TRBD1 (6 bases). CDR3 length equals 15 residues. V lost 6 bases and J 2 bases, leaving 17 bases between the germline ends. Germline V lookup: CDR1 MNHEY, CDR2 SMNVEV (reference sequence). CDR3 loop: CASRSIRGSPYEQYF. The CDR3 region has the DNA TGTGCCAGCAGATCAATCAGGGGAAGCCCCTACGAGCAGTACTTC.

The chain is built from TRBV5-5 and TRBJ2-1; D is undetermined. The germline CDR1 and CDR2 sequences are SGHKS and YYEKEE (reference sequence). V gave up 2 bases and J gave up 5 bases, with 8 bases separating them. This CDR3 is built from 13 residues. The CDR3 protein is CASSLYLNNEQFF. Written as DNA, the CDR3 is TGTGCCAGCAGCTTATACTTAAACAATGAGCAGTTCTTC.

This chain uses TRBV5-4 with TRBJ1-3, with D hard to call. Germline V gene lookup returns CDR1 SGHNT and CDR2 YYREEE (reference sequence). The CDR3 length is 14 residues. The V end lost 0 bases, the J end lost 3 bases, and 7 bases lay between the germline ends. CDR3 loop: CASSLDAGGNTIYF. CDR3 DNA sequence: TGTGCCAGCAGCTTGGACGCGGGTGGAAACACCATATATTTT.